Below, 12 T cell receptor beta chains from the same sample are listed, as sequenced in a study of blood T cells in healthy people across ages. It was with a sample-barcoded 5' primer and a J-beta primer mix that a second PCR of about 6 to 12 cycles was run. MiXCR, applied by TCRdb to the 5' RACE reads, yields one record per CDR3 protein. The table includes 1 million to 1.2 million distinct CDR3 sequences, under 40% detected once. The sample was blood. These receptors were collected from a young man in good health.

The J gene is TRBJ2-1, the V gene TRBV24-1, with D perhaps matching TRBD2 (6 bases). The V gene lost 3 bases and the J gene lost 10 bases, with 6 bases spanning the gap. The CDR3 totals 11 residues. Germline-derived CDR1 and CDR2 are KGHDR and SFDVKD. The CDR3, as DNA: TGTGCCACCAGTGATGGGGGGGAGCAGTTCTTC. Translating gives CATSDGGEQFF.

This clonotype has more than one count but fewer than ten. CDR3 residues: CSAIGQAANYGYTF. The DNA of the CDR3 is TGCAGTGCTATAGGACAGGCGGCTAACTATGGCTACACCTTC. V and J are TRBV20-1 and TRBJ1-2; 7 nucleotides match TRBD1. Germline V gene sequence: CDR1 DFQATT, CDR2 SNEGSKA (reference sequence). With V trimmed by 4 bases and J by 0 bases, 5 bases remained unmatched. The CDR3 runs 14 residues.

This clonotype was detected ten times or more. The rearrangement joins TRBV7-8 to TRBJ1-1, with D tentatively TRBD1 (5 bases). The CDR3 has 15 residues. Per germline, CDR1 SGHVS and CDR2 FQNEAQ. Trimming took off 5 bases at V and 0 bases at J, with 13 bases between the two ends. CDR3 nucleotides: TGTGCCAGCAGCGCTCAGGGACGGATGAACACTGAAGCTTTCTTT. Translating gives CASSAQGRMNTEAFF.

This chain joins TRBV27 and TRBJ2-3, with TRBD1 matching 7 bases. Trimming took 6 bases from V and 5 from J; bases not matched to a gene: 8. This CDR3 is 14 amino acids long. The germline gives CDR1 MNHEY, CDR2 SMNVEV (reference sequence). CDR3: CASSDRVWGDTQYF. In DNA, the CDR3 is TGTGCCAGCAGCGACAGGGTCTGGGGAGATACGCAGTATTTT.

This clonotype was counted only a few times. The rearrangement joins TRBV20-1 to TRBJ2-1; 7 nucleotides line up with TRBD1. The J call may be mistaken, given a closer DNA end match to TRBJ2-7. The CDR3 sequence is 16 residues long. Germline CDR1 DFQATT, CDR2 SNEGSKA (reference sequence). CDR3 amino acids: CSARDQGDTSYNEQYF. The CDR3 coding sequence is TGCAGTGCTAGAGATCAGGGGGACACCTCTTACAATGAGCAGTACTTC.

This clonotype has just a few counts. V usage is TRBV18 and J usage is TRBJ2-6; TRBD1 aligns across 7 bases. The trim removed 3 bases at V and 0 bases at J, leaving 5 bases unmatched. Germline loops: CDR1 KGHSH, CDR2 LQKENI. The CDR3 covers 17 residues. Here the CDR3 reads CASSPGQTNSGANVLTF. DNA of the CDR3: TGTGCCAGCTCACCGGGACAGACTAACTCTGGGGCCAACGTCCTGACTTTC. Full variable domain (remainder filled in from reference TRBV18 and TRBJ2-6): NAGVMQNPRHLVRRRGQEARLRCSPMKGHSHVYWYRQLPEEGLKFMVYLQKENIIDESGMPKERFSAEFPKEGPSILRIQQVVRGDSAAYFCASSPGQTNSGANVLTFGAGSRLTVL.

This chain joins TRBV20-1 and TRBJ1-1, with D maybe TRBD1 (5 bases). This CDR3 spans 14 amino acids. Trimming pared 1 base from V and 3 bases from J, leaving 12 bases between. Germline values: CDR1 DFQATT, CDR2 SNEGSKA (reference sequence). The CDR3 DNA reads as TGCAGTGCTAGAGTTCCTGTCAGGGACACTGAAGCTTTCTTT. Protein: CSARVPVRDTEAFF.

The genes are TRBV25-1 and TRBJ1-2, with 8 nucleotides matching TRBD1. V lost 1 base and J lost 6; bases outside the gene matches: 7. In germline, CDR1 is MGHDK, CDR2 SYGVNS. This CDR3 is 15 amino acids long. The CDR3 protein is CASSESPPDRDGYTF. The CDR3 DNA follows: TGTGCCAGCAGTGAATCGCCCCCGGACAGGGATGGCTACACCTTC.

The chain recombines TRBV4-2 with TRBJ1-6, with 8 bases matching TRBD1. Germline V lookup: CDR1 LGHNA, CDR2 YNFKEQ. The CDR3 has 18 residues. Trimming took 0 bases from V and 0 from J; bases not matched to a gene: 4. This CDR3 is CASSQERDRSSYNSPLHF. DNA of the CDR3: TGTGCCAGCAGCCAAGAGCGGGACAGGAGCTCCTATAATTCACCCCTCCACTTT.

This clonotype showed up just a few times. The V call is TRBV12-3 or TRBV12-4, the J call TRBJ1-1, with D tentatively TRBD1 (6 bases). The germline V and J ends were trimmed by 6 bases and 11 bases, with 25 bases remaining between them. The CDR3 runs 15 residues. The CDR3: CASSPMKQGWYRAFF. The CDR3 nucleotides are TGTGCCAGCAGCCCAATGAAACAGGGATGGTATCGGGCTTTCTTT.

Details on this clonotype: One junction end does not reproduce the germline sequence, and a read error may be involved. The chain joins TRBV7-2 to TRBJ2-3, with a tentative D call TRBD2 (6 bases). The CDR3 is 16 amino acids. In germline, CDR1 is SGHTA, CDR2 FQGNSA. The CDR3 reads CASSEKMGGLTDTRYF. The DNA for the CDR3 is TGTGCCAGCAGCGAAAAGATGGGGGGTCTCACAGATACGCGGTATTTT.

There are a few counts of this clonotype. The rearrangement uses TRBV6-6 and TRBJ1-1, with D hard to call. The germline gives CDR1 MNHNY, CDR2 SVGAGI (reference sequence). The ends were cut back, 2 bases at V and 8 bases at J, with 9 bases in the middle. The CDR3 is made up of 12 amino acids. The CDR3 loop is CASSYLAGEAFF. For the CDR3, the DNA is TGTGCCAGCAGTTACCTCGCGGGGGAAGCTTTCTTT.